The 10 T cell receptor beta chains below come from one sample, sequenced in a study of T cell clonality in common variable immunodeficiency. The study, taken as a whole, reports: Fewer deletions and N-nucleotide insertions were reportedly seen in common variable immunodeficiency TCR beta sequences.

No cognate antigen is known for these TCRs. Sequencing was performed with immunoSEQ multiplex PCR; in TCRdb, only in-frame clones are kept and a portion is missing. Here the sample table reports around 8,000 clones. The sample taken for sequencing was peripheral blood mononuclear cells. The source of these receptors is a human donor with common variable immunodeficiency.

Concerning this clone itself: The read comes to an end 3 residues before the CDR3 does, leaving the germline J gene to fill in the end. The chain links TRBV19 to TRBJ1-1; tentatively, D is TRBD1 (5 bases). V was clipped by 5 bases and J by 7 bases, with 17 bases between them. Germline V lookup: CDR1 LNHDA, CDR2 SQIVND (reference sequence). This CDR3 is built from 14 residues. The CDR3 sequence: CASSPPRAGGEAFF. The sequenced part of the CDR3 DNA is TGTGCCAGTAGTCCCCCCAGGGCCGGTGGTGAA.

A word on this clone: The CDR3 is cut off 3 residues early in the read; its end comes from the germline J gene. This chain connects TRBV2 to TRBJ2-7, with D possibly matching TRBD2 (6 bases). Trimming removed 7 bases at V and 0 bases at J, with 16 bases between. Germline-derived CDR1 and CDR2 are SNHLY and FYNNEI. CDR3 length: 15 residues. CDR3 bases read: TGTGCCAGCATTCCGGTCGGGGGACTCTCCTACGAG. Its translation: CASIPVGGLSYE. The entire CDR3 sequence reads CASIPVGGLSYEQYF. The variable domain in full, with the rest retrieved from reference TRBV2 and TRBJ2-7, is EPEVTQTPSHQVTQMGQEVILRCVPISNHLYFYWYRQILGQKVEFLVSFYNNEISEKSEIFDDQFSVERPDGSNFTLKIRSTKLEDSAMYFCASIPVGGLSYEQYFGPGTRLTVT.

Points on this clone: The read terminates 3 residues before the CDR3 end, so the remaining end is supplied by the germline J gene. The chain is built from TRBV18 and TRBJ2-7; D is perhaps TRBD2 (7 bases). This CDR3 region has 16 residues. Germline V gene lookup returns CDR1 KGHSH and CDR2 LQKENI. Trimming stripped 0 bases from V and 2 bases from J, with 14 bases between. CDR3 region: CASSPPSGGAAYEQYF. CDR3 DNA, as far as it was read: TGTGCCAGCTCACCACCGTCGGGGGGCGCCGCCTACGAG.

About this clone itself: The CDR3 end is not reached by the read, which stops 3 residues before it; the germline J gene fills it in. The gene calls are TRBV2 and TRBJ2-7; no firm D call. V was pared by 5 bases and J by 1 base, with 12 bases between. Germline V lookup: CDR1 SNHLY, CDR2 FYNNEI. This CDR3 region has 14 residues. CDR3 bases read: TGTGCCAGCAGTCTTCGACTGGATTCCTACGAG. It specifies CASSLRLDSYE. The CDR3 as a whole reads CASSLRLDSYEQYF.

Note on this clone: The read is 3 residues too short to cover the CDR3 end, so that end is filled in from the germline J gene. The gene calls are TRBV2 and TRBJ2-5; 8 positions agree with TRBD1. V lost 3 bases, J lost 1 base, and 1 base stayed unmatched. The CDR3 runs to 14 residues. The germline gives CDR1 SNHLY, CDR2 FYNNEI. The sequenced part of the CDR3 DNA is TGTGCCAGCAGTGAGGACAGGGTCCAAGAGACC. This translates into CASSEDRVQET. The CDR3 in its entirety is CASSEDRVQETQYF.

Measured by frequency, this clone is medium-sized. The chain's CDR3 is CAISEIAGGYNEQFF. The sequenced part of the CDR3 DNA is TGTGCCATCAGTGAAATCGCGGGGGGATACAATGAG. The rearrangement uses TRBV10-3 and TRBJ2-1; 8 nucleotides align to TRBD2. The read falls 3 residues short of the CDR3 end, and the missing part is taken from the germline J gene. Germline trimming cut 3 bases from V and 4 bases from J; bases unmatched to any gene: 5. The CDR3 runs 15 residues. Per the germline V gene, CDR1 is ENHRY and CDR2 is SYGVKD.

By frequency, this clone registers large (0.1 to 1%). The CDR3 extends 3 residues past the end of the read, so its final part is completed from the germline J gene. The chain carries TRBV5-1 and TRBJ2-7; D might be TRBD1 (6 bases). Trimming stripped 3 bases from V and 2 bases from J, with 18 bases between. The CDR3 consists of 16 residues. Germline assignment: CDR1 SGHRS and CDR2 YFSETQ. The part of the CDR3 DNA that was read is TGCGCCAGCAGCTCCCACGGAGGAGCAGGGGCCTACGAG. Protein: CASSSHGGAGAYE. The CDR3 reads in full as CASSSHGGAGAYEQYF.

Turning to this clone: The missing CDR3 end, 3 residues past where the read stops, is filled in from the germline J gene. The gene calls are TRBV19 and TRBJ2-3; 7 positions agree with TRBD2. J lost 0 bases, V lost 7 bases, and 10 bases had no gene match. CDR1 LNHDA and CDR2 SQIVND come from the germline V gene (reference sequence). The CDR3 is 16 residues long. Here the CDR3 reads CASKRELAESTDTQYF. The covered CDR3 bases are TGTGCCAGTAAAAGAGAGCTAGCGGAAAGCACAGATACG.

Comment on this clone: The read is 3 residues too short to cover the CDR3 end, so that end is filled in from the germline J gene. This rearrangement joins TRBV19 to TRBJ1-2, with a weak D call TRBD1 (6 bases). Germline V lookup: CDR1 LNHDA, CDR2 SQIVND (reference sequence). CDR3 length: 15 residues. The sequenced CDR3 bases are TGTGCCAGTAGTTCGGTGATCGGGACATCGGGAGGC. Its protein product is CASSSVIGTSGG. In full, the CDR3 is CASSSVIGTSGGYTF.

Comment on this clone: The CDR3 end is not reached by the read, which stops 3 residues before it; the germline J gene fills it in. The J gene is TRBJ1-1, the V gene TRBV18, with 9 bases matching TRBD1. The CDR3 contains 15 residues. V lost 5 bases and J lost 4; bases outside the gene matches: 8. Germline V gene sequence: CDR1 KGHSH, CDR2 LQKENI. The covered CDR3 bases are TGTGCCAGCTCATTCGGACAGGGGAGTGGCACTGAA. Protein sequence: CASSFGQGSGTE. The complete CDR3 sequence is CASSFGQGSGTEAFF.